This is a list of T cell receptor beta chains from one sample in a study of early T cells in non-severe SARS-CoV-2 infection. Each CDR3 protein is one row after TCRdb ran MiXCR on the 5' RACE reads. The sample gives roughly 56,000 distinct CDR3 sequences, around 15% of which show up once; about 4% is in the top ten. The sample here was whole blood, taken at baseline. The receptors originated from an adult who was a healthcare worker with PCR-confirmed SARS-CoV-2 infection or an uninfected control (not recorded which). Both conserved end residues are part of each CDR3. D genes are given only for firm matches. The size entry is marked missing in some rows and otherwise reads once, few, many or a size class.

D	size	J	V	DNA	CDR3
NA	many	TRBJ1-5	TRBV7-9	TGTGCCAGCATCAACAATCAGCCCCAGCATTTT	CASINNQPQHF
TRBD1	many	TRBJ2-7	TRBV5-1	TGCGCCAGCAGCCCCACGACAGGGAGCTCCTACGAGCAGTACTTC	CASSPTTGSSYEQYF
TRBD2	many	TRBJ2-5	TRBV20-1	TGCAGTGCTAGAGTTGGGACTAGCGGGAGGGGTGAGACCCAGTACTTC	CSARVGTSGRGETQYF
NA	once	TRBJ1-1	TRBV2	TGTGCCAGCAGTGAAGTTTTATTGAGTTACACTGAAGCTTTCTTT	CASSEVLLSYTEAFF
NA	NA	TRBJ2-7	TRBV5-1	TGCGCCAGCAGTTTGCGGCGAAGCGTTCAGGACGAGCAGTACTTC	CASSLRRSVQDEQYF
TRBD2	many	TRBJ2-3	TRBV7-6	TGTGCCAGCAGCCCCGCGGGAGGGGGGGCGTTCGCAGATACGCAGTATTTT	CASSPAGGGAFADTQYF
TRBD1	NA	TRBJ1-2	TRBV18	TGTGCCAGCTCCCCCACGGGACAGCCGAAGGACTATGGCTACACCTTC	CASSPTGQPKDYGYTF
NA	many	TRBJ2-3	TRBV24-1	TGTGCCACCAGTGATTACAGAGGCGCGCAGTATTTT	CATSDYRGAQYF
TRBD2	many	TRBJ2-5	TRBV11-2	TGTGCCAGCAGCCGGACTAGCGGGGGCCAAGAGACCCAGTACTTC	CASSRTSGGQETQYF
NA	NA	TRBJ1-6	TRBV30	TGTGCCTGGAGTCACAAGGGTGATTCACCCCTCCACTTT	CAWSHKGDSPLHF
NA	few	TRBJ1-4	TRBV20-1	TGCAGTGCTGAGGTCGGGGAAAAACTGTTTTTT	CSAEVGEKLFF
TRBD1	NA	TRBJ2-1	TRBV6-6	TGTGCCAGCAGCCCGGACAGGGGGCATGATGAGCAGTTCTTC	CASSPDRGHDEQFF
TRBD1	few	TRBJ1-3	TRBV18	TGTGCCAGCTCACCAGCCGGACAGGAGGGAAACACCATATATTTT	CASSPAGQEGNTIYF
TRBD1	many	TRBJ2-2	TRBV3-1	TGTGCCAGCAGCCAGAGGGGGCGGGTCACCGGGGAGCTGTTTTTT	CASSQRGRVTGELFF
NA	many	TRBJ2-1	TRBV7-8	TGTGCCAGCAGCTTAAATCGGTGGGCTAACAATGAGCAGTTCTTC	CASSLNRWANNEQFF